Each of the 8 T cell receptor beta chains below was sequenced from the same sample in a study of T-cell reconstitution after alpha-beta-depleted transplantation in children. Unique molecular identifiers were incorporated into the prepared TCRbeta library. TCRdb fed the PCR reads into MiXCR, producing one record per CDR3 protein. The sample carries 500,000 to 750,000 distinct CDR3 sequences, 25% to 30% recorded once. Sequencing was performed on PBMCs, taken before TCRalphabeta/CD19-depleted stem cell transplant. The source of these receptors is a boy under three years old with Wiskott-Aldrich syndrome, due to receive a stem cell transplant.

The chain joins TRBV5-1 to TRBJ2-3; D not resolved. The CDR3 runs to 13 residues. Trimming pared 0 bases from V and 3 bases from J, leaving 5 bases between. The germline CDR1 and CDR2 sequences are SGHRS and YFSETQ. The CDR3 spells CASSLAETDTQYF. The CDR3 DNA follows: TGCGCCAGCAGCTTGGCCGAAACAGATACGCAGTATTTT.

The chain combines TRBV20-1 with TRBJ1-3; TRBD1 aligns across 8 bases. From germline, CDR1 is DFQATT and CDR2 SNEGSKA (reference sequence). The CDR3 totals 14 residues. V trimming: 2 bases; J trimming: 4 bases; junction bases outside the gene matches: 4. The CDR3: CSARQGAGGNTIYF. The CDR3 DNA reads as TGCAGTGCTAGACAGGGGGCGGGAGGAAACACCATATATTTT.

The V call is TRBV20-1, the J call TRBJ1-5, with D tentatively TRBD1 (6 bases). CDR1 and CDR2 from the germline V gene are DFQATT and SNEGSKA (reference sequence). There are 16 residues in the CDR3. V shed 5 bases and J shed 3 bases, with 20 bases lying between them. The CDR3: CSALRTVEIYNQPQHF. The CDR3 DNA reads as TGCAGTGCTCTTAGGACAGTCGAGATCTACAATCAGCCCCAGCATTTT.

Written as DNA, the CDR3 is TGTGCCAGCAGCGTCAGCTTCACGACGGAGCAGTTCTTC. It is translated as CASSVSFTTEQFF. This sequence joins TRBV7-2 and TRBJ2-1, with no clear D. The CDR3 loop spans 13 amino acids. The germline V gene has CDR1 SGHTA and CDR2 FQGNSA. Deletions cut 5 bases from V and 10 bases from J, with 15 bases between.

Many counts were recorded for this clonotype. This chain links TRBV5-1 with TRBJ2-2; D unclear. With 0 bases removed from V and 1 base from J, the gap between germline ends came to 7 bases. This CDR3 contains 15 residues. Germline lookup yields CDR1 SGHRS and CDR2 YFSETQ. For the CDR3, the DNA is TGCGCCAGCAGCTTGGACCGGTTGAACACCGGGGAGCTGTTTTTT. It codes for CASSLDRLNTGELFF.

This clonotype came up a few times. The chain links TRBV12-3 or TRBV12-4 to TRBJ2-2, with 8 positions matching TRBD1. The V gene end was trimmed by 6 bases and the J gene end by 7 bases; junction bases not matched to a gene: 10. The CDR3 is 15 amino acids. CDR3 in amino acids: CASRSTRGRNGELFF. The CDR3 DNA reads TGTGCCAGCAGGAGTACCAGGGGGCGCAACGGGGAGCTGTTTTTT.

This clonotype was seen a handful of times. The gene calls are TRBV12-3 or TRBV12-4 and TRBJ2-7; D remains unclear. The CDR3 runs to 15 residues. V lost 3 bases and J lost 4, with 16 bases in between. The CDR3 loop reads CASSLRQGPRYEQYF. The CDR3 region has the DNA TGTGCCAGCAGTTTGAGACAAGGTCCAAGGTACGAGCAGTACTTC.

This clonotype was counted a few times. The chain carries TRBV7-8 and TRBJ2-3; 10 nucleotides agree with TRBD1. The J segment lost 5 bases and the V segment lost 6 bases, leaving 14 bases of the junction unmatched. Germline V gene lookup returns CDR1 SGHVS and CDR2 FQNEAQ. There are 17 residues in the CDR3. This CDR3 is CASSPLTGTGEKDTQYF. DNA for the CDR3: TGTGCCAGCAGTCCACTCACCGGGACAGGGGAGAAAGATACGCAGTATTTT.